Listed below are T cell receptor beta chains from one sample, sequenced in a study of regulatory T cells in long-lasting Graves disease. MiXCR, run by TCRdb on the multiplex PCR reads, gives a single entry per CDR3 protein. Among fewer than 650,000 distinct CDR3 sequences listed, about 15% were seen once. Another study also made use of these data, one on T cells in Graves' hyperthyroidism and ophthalmopathy.

The sample was peripheral blood mononuclear cells (PBMCs), taken at new diagnosis, from a patient treated with antithyroid drugs. The receptors shown here come from a woman in her thirties with Graves disease. Both conserved end residues are part of each CDR3. A D gene is named only where the DNA matches it firmly. Clone size is not always given. Where it is, it says once, few, many or a class for expanded clones.

D	J	size	V	DNA	CDR3
TRBD1	TRBJ2-2	-	TRBV5-1	TGCGCCAGCAGCTCGGGGACAGGGCGGTCTTTGGACACCGGGGAGCTGTTTTTT	CASSSGTGRSLDTGELFF
-	TRBJ2-1	many	TRBV6-1	TGTGCCAGCAGTGACCCTGGGGAACATGAGCAGTTCTTC	CASSDPGEHEQFF
-	TRBJ2-7	-	TRBV3-1	TGTGCCAGCAGCCACAGAAGGGCCTCAATCCACACCTACGAGCAGTACTTC	CASSHRRASIHTYEQYF
-	TRBJ2-5	-	TRBV6-1	TGTGCCAGCACCTCCGCCGGGCCCCAAGAGACCCAGTACTTC	CASTSAGPQETQYF
-	TRBJ2-7	few	TRBV6-4	TGTGCCAGCAGTACCCTTCACGGTACCTACGAGCAGTACTTC	CASSTLHGTYEQYF
TRBD2	TRBJ2-2	few	TRBV29-1	TGCAGCGTCGCTAGCGGAGGGAACACCGGGGAGCTGTTTTTT	CSVASGGNTGELFF
TRBD1	TRBJ2-5	many	TRBV20-1	TGCAGTGCTAGAGCAAGCCCGGGACAGGGGTTCCAAGAGACCCAGTACTTC	CSARASPGQGFQETQYF
-	TRBJ2-5	-	TRBV29-1	TGCAGCGTTGACCGGTCTAGGGAGACCCAGTACTTC	CSVDRSRETQYF
-	TRBJ2-1	-	TRBV5-8	TGTGCCAGCAGCTGGGGGCGACTACCCGTCAATGAGCAGTTCTTC	CASSWGRLPVNEQFF
TRBD2	TRBJ2-1	many	TRBV11-2	TGTGCCAGCAGCCGTACTAGCGGGGGTTACAATGAGCAGTTCTTC	CASSRTSGGYNEQFF
TRBD1	TRBJ2-7	few	TRBV6-1	TGTGCCAGCAGTCAGGGAAGCAGACAGGGGAAATACGAGCAGTACTTC	CASSQGSRQGKYEQYF
TRBD2	TRBJ2-3	-	TRBV18	TGTGCCAGCTCACCGACTAGCCTCTTATCAGATACGCAGTATTTT	CASSPTSLLSDTQYF